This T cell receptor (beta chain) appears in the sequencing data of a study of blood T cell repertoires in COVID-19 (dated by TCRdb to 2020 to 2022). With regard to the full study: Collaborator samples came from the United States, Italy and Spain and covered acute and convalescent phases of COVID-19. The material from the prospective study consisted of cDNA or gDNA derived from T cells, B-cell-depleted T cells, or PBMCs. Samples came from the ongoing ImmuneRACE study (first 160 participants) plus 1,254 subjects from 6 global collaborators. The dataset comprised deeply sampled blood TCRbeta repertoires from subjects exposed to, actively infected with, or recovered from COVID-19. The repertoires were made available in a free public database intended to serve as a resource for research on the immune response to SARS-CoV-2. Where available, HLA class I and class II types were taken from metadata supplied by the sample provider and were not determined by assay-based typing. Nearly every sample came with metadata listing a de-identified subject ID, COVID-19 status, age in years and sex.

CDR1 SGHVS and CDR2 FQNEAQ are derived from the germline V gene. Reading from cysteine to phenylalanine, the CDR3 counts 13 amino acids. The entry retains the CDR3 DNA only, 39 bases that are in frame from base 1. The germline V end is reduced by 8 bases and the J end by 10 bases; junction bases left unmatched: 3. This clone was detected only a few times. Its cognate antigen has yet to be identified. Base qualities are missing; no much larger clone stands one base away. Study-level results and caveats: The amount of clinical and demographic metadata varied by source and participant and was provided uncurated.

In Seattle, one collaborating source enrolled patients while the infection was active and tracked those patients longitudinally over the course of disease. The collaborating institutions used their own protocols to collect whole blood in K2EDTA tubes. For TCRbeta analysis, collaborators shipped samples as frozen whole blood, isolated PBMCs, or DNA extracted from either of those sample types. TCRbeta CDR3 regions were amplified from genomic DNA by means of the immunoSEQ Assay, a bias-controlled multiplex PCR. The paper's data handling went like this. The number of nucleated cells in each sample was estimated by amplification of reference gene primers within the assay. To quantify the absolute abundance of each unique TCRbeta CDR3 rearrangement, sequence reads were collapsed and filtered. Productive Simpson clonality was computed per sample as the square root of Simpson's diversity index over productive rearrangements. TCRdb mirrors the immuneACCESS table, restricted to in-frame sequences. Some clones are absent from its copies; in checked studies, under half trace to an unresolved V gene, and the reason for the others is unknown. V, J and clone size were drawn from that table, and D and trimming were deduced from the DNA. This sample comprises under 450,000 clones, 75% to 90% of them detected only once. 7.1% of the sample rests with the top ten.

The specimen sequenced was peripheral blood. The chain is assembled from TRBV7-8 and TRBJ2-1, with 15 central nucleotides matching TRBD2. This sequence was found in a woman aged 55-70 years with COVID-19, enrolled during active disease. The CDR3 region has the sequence CASGLAGGREQFF. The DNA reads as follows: TGTGCCAGCGGACTAGCGGGGGGGCGGGAGCAGTTCTTC.